These 20 T cell receptor beta chains were sequenced from one sample in a study of cytomegalovirus exposure and HLA in healthy donors. The PCR employed 60 Vbeta primers together with 13 Jbeta primers. This table comes from immunoSEQ multiplex PCR, and its TCRdb copy is limited to in-frame clones, with some not included. The table lists some 190,000 clones, roughly 90% of them singletons. Input material: PBMCs. Receptor source: a woman aged 30 to 39 in good health and CMV-seronegative.

This sequence joins TRBV2 and TRBJ2-7; weak D call: TRBD1 (5 bases). The germline V gene has CDR1 SNHLY and CDR2 FYNNEI. CDR3 size: 13 residues. V shed 6 bases and J shed 0 bases, with 9 bases lying between them. The CDR3 loop is CASRADSSYEQYF. CDR3 DNA sequence: TGTGCCAGCAGAGCCGACAGCTCCTACGAGCAGTACTTC.

The rearrangement links TRBV28 to TRBJ2-6, with 7 bases identical to TRBD1. The CDR3 spans 15 residues. With V trimmed by 4 bases and J by 4 bases, 4 bases remained unmatched. Per germline, CDR1 MDHEN and CDR2 SYDVKM. The CDR3 region has the DNA TGTGCCAGCAGTTCTACAGGGGCCGGGGCCAACGTCCTGACTTTC. Translation: CASSSTGAGANVLTF.

This clone was recorded only once. J is TRBJ2-3 and V is TRBV2; D might be TRBD2 (6 bases). Trimming left V 7 bases short and J 5 bases short, with 13 bases between. CDR3 length equals 13 residues. Germline V gene data show CDR1 as SNHLY and CDR2 as FYNNEI. CDR3 sequence: CASNGGGLDTQYF. The CDR3 DNA reads TGTGCCAGCAACGGGGGAGGTCTAGATACGCAGTATTTT.

A single count supports this clone. V gene TRBV5-4 combines with J gene TRBJ1-1; 8 bases match TRBD1. Germline CDR1 is SGHNT and CDR2 is YYREEE (reference sequence). This CDR3 contains 14 residues. Trimming at V came to 4 bases and at J to 3 bases, leaving 5 bases not matched to a gene. The CDR3 DNA sequence: TGTGCCAGCAGCCAAGACAGGGGTTACACTGAAGCTTTCTTT. Translated, it gives CASSQDRGYTEAFF.

This clone was detected only once. V is TRBV5-1 and J is TRBJ1-1; D not certain. Germline values: CDR1 SGHRS, CDR2 YFSETQ. The CDR3 is 15 amino acids. V lost 2 bases, J lost 6 bases, and 17 bases lay in between. In DNA, the CDR3 is TGCGCCAGCAGCTTAGTAGTGCAAGGAGGGCCTGAAGCTTTCTTT. Its protein is CASSLVVQGGPEAFF.

The gene calls are TRBV28 and TRBJ1-2; a weak D match, TRBD1 (5 bases). Germline values: CDR1 MDHEN, CDR2 SYDVKM. This CDR3 has 13 residues. V dropped 3 bases and J dropped 8 bases, with 13 bases sitting between them. The CDR3 coding sequence is TGTGCCAGCAGTTTCTCTAGGGGATTGGGCTACACCTTC. This encodes CASSFSRGLGYTF.

The sample holds a few counts of this clone. The chain is built from TRBV29-1 and TRBJ2-3; 11 nucleotides line up with TRBD1. V was pared by 7 bases and J by 8 bases, with 11 bases of the junction left unmatched. Germline assignment: CDR1 SQVTM and CDR2 ANQGSEA. The CDR3 totals 14 residues. The CDR3 DNA follows: TGCAGCGCCGACCCGGGACAGGGGGTTACTACGCAGTATTTT. Its translation is CSADPGQGVTTQYF.

The count of this clone is one. The CDR3 is CASSFWRSGELFF. The CDR3 coding sequence is TGTGCCAGCAGTTTCTGGAGGTCCGGGGAGCTGTTTTTT. The V gene is TRBV28, the J gene TRBJ2-2, with a possible D match to TRBD2 (5 bases). Germline CDR1 is MDHEN and CDR2 is SYDVKM. Trimming took off 3 bases at V and 6 bases at J, with 8 bases between the two ends. The CDR3 runs to 13 residues.

The sample holds a few counts of this clone. CDR3 region: CASSPGQAYEQYF. The CDR3 DNA follows: TGTGCCAGCAGTCCGGGACAAGCCTACGAGCAGTACTTC. J is TRBJ2-5 and V is TRBV21-1; the table names TRBD1, a call not compared with the DNA. Gene TRBJ2-7 matches the end of the DNA better, so the J call may be wrong. TRBV21-1 is a known pseudogene. CDR3 length: 13 amino acids.

The chain joins TRBV6-5 to TRBJ2-2, with TRBD1 as a possible D gene (5 bases). V lost 6 bases, J lost 5 bases, and 13 bases lay in between. The CDR3 totals 14 residues. From germline, CDR1 is MNHEY and CDR2 SVGAGI. The CDR3 spells CASRQVGRTGELFF. The CDR3 DNA is TGTGCCAGCAGGCAGGTGGGGCGGACCGGGGAGCTGTTTTTT.

This rearrangement joins TRBV5-1 to TRBJ1-2, with TRBD1 matching over 7 bases. Per germline, CDR1 SGHRS and CDR2 YFSETQ. This CDR3 has 15 residues. V shed 3 bases, J shed 2 bases, and the junction held 7 bases outside the gene matches. In nucleotides, the CDR3 is TGCGCCAGCAGCTACCAGGGGGGAAGAAACTATGGCTACACCTTC. Protein product: CASSYQGGRNYGYTF. Combining the CDR3 with reference TRBV5-1 and TRBJ1-2 gives the whole variable domain KAGVTQTPRYLIKTRGQQVTLSCSPISGHRSVSWYQQTPGQGLQFLFEYFSETQRNKGNFPGRFSGRQFSNSRSEMNVSTLELGDSALYLCASSYQGGRNYGYTFGSGTRLTVV.

The chain links TRBV4-1 to TRBJ2-3; TRBD2 aligns across 7 bases. The CDR3 length is 16 residues. The V gene's germline CDR1 is MGHRA and CDR2 YSYEKL. Unmatched junction bases numbered 4, after V lost 0 bases and J lost 1 base. In DNA, the CDR3 is TGCGCCAGCAGCCAAGAGGGACGGGAGGGCACAGATACGCAGTATTTT. As protein: CASSQEGREGTDTQYF.

The CDR3, as DNA: TGTGCCAGCAGCCAAGGACTAGCGGGGGTAGGGTACAATGAGCAGTTCTTC. Translation gives CASSQGLAGVGYNEQFF. J is TRBJ2-1 and V is TRBV14; 12 bases align to TRBD2. Germline CDR1 is SGHDN and CDR2 is FVKESK. V gave up 1 base and J gave up 4 bases; unmatched junction bases: 5. The CDR3 is made up of 17 amino acids.

The J gene is TRBJ1-2, the V gene TRBV12-5; 7 nucleotides line up with TRBD1. V shed 3 bases, J shed 3 bases, and the junction held 7 bases outside the gene matches. Germline values: CDR1 LGHNT, CDR2 FRNRAP. This CDR3 region has 15 residues. CDR3 coding DNA: TGTGCTAGTGGTTTATTAGGACAGGACCACTATGGCTACACCTTC. Translated: CASGLLGQDHYGYTF.

In this sample, this clone turned up once. The chain is built from TRBV7-9 and TRBJ1-4; TRBD1 matches at 7 bases. Germline CDR1 reads SEHNR; CDR2 reads FQNEAQ (reference sequence). The CDR3 runs to 14 residues. V was pared by 1 base and J by 7 bases, with 3 bases of the junction left unmatched. The CDR3 here is CASSLGGGGEKLFF. CDR3 nucleotides: TGTGCCAGCAGCTTAGGAGGGGGCGGTGAAAAACTGTTTTTT.

J is TRBJ2-1 and V is TRBV7-6; TRBD2 might be the D (5 bases). The CDR3 contains 15 residues. Trimming left V 4 bases short and J 4 bases short, with 14 bases between. Per the germline V gene, CDR1 is SGHVS and CDR2 is FNYEAQ. The CDR3 spells CASSSPIGGYNEQFF. CDR3 nucleotides: TGTGCCAGCAGCTCCCCAATCGGCGGGTACAATGAGCAGTTCTTC.

The genes are TRBV6-1 and TRBJ1-6, with 9 bases that match TRBD1. The CDR3 covers 15 residues. V dropped 6 bases and J dropped 8; count of bases not matched to a gene: 8. Germline V CDR1 and CDR2: MNHNS, SASEGT. CDR3 coding DNA: TGTGCCAGCAGGAACAGGGGGCTGGGGGATTCACCCCTCCACTTT. Residues: CASRNRGLGDSPLHF.

The V gene is TRBV5-1, the J gene TRBJ2-1, with 12 bases fitting TRBD1. Germline V gene sequence: CDR1 SGHRS, CDR2 YFSETQ. V lost 0 bases and J lost 4; bases outside the gene matches: 2. The CDR3 is made up of 16 amino acids. CDR3 protein: CASSLEGQGAYNEQFF. CDR3 nucleotides: TGCGCCAGCAGCTTGGAGGGACAGGGGGCTTACAATGAGCAGTTCTTC.

In its sample, this clone was seen once. The V gene is TRBV30, the J gene TRBJ2-1; 10 bases line up with TRBD2. The J segment lost 7 bases and the V segment lost 4 bases, leaving 7 bases of the junction unmatched. The V gene's germline CDR1 is GTSNPN and CDR2 SVGIG (reference sequence). CDR3 size: 14 residues. Written as DNA, the CDR3 is TGTGCCTGGAACAGCGGGGGGGCAAGGAATGAGCAGTTCTTC. It codes for CAWNSGGARNEQFF.

This chain joins TRBV7-9 and TRBJ2-2, with unresolved D. The length of the CDR3 is 13 residues. The germline gives CDR1 SEHNR, CDR2 FQNEAQ (reference sequence). Between the trimmed V and J ends, which lost 2 bases and 6 bases, there was a span of 7 bases. The CDR3 coding sequence is TGTGCCAGCAGCTTACCCCCTCCCGGGGAGCTGTTTTTT. Translation gives CASSLPPPGELFF.